This T cell receptor (beta chain) stems from a study of T cells in Graves' hyperthyroidism and ophthalmopathy. A word on this clonotype: One end of the junction varies from germline; a read error may be responsible.

Germline V gene lookup returns CDR1 GTSNPN and CDR2 SVGIG (reference sequence). This CDR3 has 14 residues. Hyperthyroidism of Graves' type that showed no ophthalmopathy progression within 18 months was stable. Newly diagnosed hyperthyroidism patients aged 18 to 65 years had disease lasting under 2 months. Researchers amplified the TCR beta CDR3 regions from RNA transcripts. TCR CDR3 regions were first amplified by RT-PCR with HTBI primers. From the multiplex PCR reads, TCRdb called clonotypes with MiXCR, one entry per CDR3 protein. The sample contains over 500,000 distinct CDR3 sequences, around 13% of which appear only once.

The V call is TRBV30, the J call TRBJ2-5; 8 bases are a match to TRBD2. The sequence was collected from a woman between 40 and 55 years old with Graves' hyperthyroidism. Sequencing was performed on blood. The CDR3 loop is CARSITSGQETQYF. The CDR3 region has the DNA TGTGCCCGGAGTATCACTAGCGGACAAGAGACCCAGTACTTC.